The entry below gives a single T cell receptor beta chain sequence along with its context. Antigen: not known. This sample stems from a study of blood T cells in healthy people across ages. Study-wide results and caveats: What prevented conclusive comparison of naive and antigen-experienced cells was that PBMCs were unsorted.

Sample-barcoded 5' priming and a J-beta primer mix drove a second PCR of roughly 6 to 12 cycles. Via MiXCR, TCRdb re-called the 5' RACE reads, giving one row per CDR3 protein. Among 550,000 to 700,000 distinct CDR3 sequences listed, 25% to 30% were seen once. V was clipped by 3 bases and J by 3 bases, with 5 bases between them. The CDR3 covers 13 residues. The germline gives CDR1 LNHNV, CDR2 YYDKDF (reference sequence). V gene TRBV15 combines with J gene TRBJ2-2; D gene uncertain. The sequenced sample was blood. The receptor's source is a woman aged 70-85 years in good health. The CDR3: CATSRVDTGELFF. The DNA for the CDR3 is TGTGCCACCAGCAGGGTGGACACCGGGGAGCTGTTTTTT.